This T cell receptor beta chain came from a study of T cells in narcolepsy. About the study: Healthy controls were enrolled alongside patients with narcolepsy type 1 or type 2. Broader study findings: Comparing one patient's CSF and blood CD4+ clonotypes highlighted HCRT- and TRIB2-specific autoreactive clonotypes.

Germline V gene data show CDR1 as ENHRY and CDR2 as SYGVKD. Trimming removed 5 bases at V and 5 bases at J, with 7 bases between. This CDR3 contains 12 residues. Notes on this clone: Its antigen is not known.

Profiling relied on immunoSEQ multiplex PCR, and the TCRdb table lists in-frame clones only, not all of them. This table has some 35,000 clones, approximately 78% appearing once. The sample consisted of CD45RA- memory CD4+ T cells from PBMCs. The chain joins TRBV10-3 to TRBJ1-5; weak D call: TRBD1 (6 bases). The clonotype comes from a human donor with narcolepsy. The CDR3 loop reads CAISSGDQPQHF. The DNA for the CDR3 is TGTGCCATCAGTTCAGGGGATCAGCCCCAGCATTTT.